This entry features one T cell receptor (beta chain) sequence. The target antigen is unknown. CDR1 is LNHDA and CDR2 is SQIVND in the germline V gene (reference sequence). The trim removed 6 bases at V and 2 bases at J, leaving 10 bases unmatched. The CDR3 is made up of 16 amino acids. The data were obtained in a study of cytomegalovirus exposure and HLA in healthy donors. Study-wide findings and caveats: In a later analysis, HLA-C alleles had the fewest associated TCRs, DRB1 alleles the most. Rarity held for most TCR sequences, but there were some public TCRs that occurred in many donors. It was assumed in the presence/absence analyses that sequencing depth was roughly uniform across donors.

This PCR relied on a set of 60 Vbeta primers and 13 Jbeta primers. Here immunoSEQ multiplex PCR was the method, and the copy in TCRdb shows in-frame clones only, minus some. The data hold roughly 100,000 clones, with roughly 86% observed a single time. V and J are TRBV19 and TRBJ1-3; 7 positions match TRBD1. Sample: PBMCs. The clonotype was recovered from a woman between 18 and 29 years old in good health and CMV-seropositive. The CDR3 DNA reads TGTGCCAGTAGGGGGACAGCCTTTTGGGCTGGAAACACCATATATTTT. Its protein product is CASRGTAFWAGNTIYF. Looking up the rest from reference TRBV19 and TRBJ1-3 gives the full variable domain: DGGITQSPKYLFRKEGQNVTLSCEQNLNHDAMYWYRQDPGQGLRLIYYSQIVNDFQKGDIAEGYSVSREKKESFPLTVTSAQKNPTAFYLCASRGTAFWAGNTIYFGEGSWLTVV.